The 13 T cell receptor beta chains in this list originate from one sample, sequenced in a study of blood T cell repertoires in COVID-19. The table came from immunoSEQ multiplex PCR; TCRdb's copy has only in-frame clones and leaves some out. The profile shows 150,000 to 200,000 clones, around 88% of them singletons. Sequencing was carried out using peripheral blood. The source of these receptors is a woman aged 25 to 45 with acute or convalescent COVID-19.

CDR3 sequence reads: CASSEGGGRNNEQFF. In nucleotides, the CDR3 is TGTGCCAGCAGTGAAGGAGGGGGCAGGAACAATGAGCAGTTCTTC. The chain has TRBV25-1 and TRBJ2-1, with D tentatively TRBD1 (7 bases). The CDR3 is 15 amino acids. The germline CDR1 and CDR2 sequences are MGHDK and SYGVNS. V was shortened by 2 bases and J by 5 bases, with 13 bases between the two germline ends.

The rearrangement links TRBV13 to TRBJ2-3, with 10 bases identical to TRBD2. This CDR3 contains 18 residues. V lost 4 bases and J lost 2; bases outside the gene matches: 12. The germline V gene has CDR1 PRHDT and CDR2 FYEKMQ (reference sequence). Here the CDR3 reads CASSSEPSGSGPTDTQYF. The DNA for the CDR3 is TGTGCCAGCAGCTCAGAACCTAGCGGGAGTGGACCCACAGATACGCAGTATTTT.

The chain has TRBV4-1 and TRBJ2-3, with TRBD2 identical over 11 bases. Trimming at V came to 3 bases and at J to 11 bases, leaving 16 bases not matched to a gene. CDR1 and CDR2 (germline): MGHRA, YSYEKL. The CDR3 loop spans 17 amino acids. The CDR3 region is CASSQQGLAVSFRVQYF. The DNA for the CDR3 is TGCGCCAGCAGCCAGCAGGGACTAGCGGTTAGTTTTAGGGTGCAGTATTTT.

The genes are TRBV2 and TRBJ1-2; D gene ambiguous. This CDR3 is 13 amino acids long. CDR1 and CDR2 (germline): SNHLY, FYNNEI. V dropped 2 bases and J dropped 4 bases, with 8 bases sitting between them. The CDR3 is CASSETEAYGYTF. The CDR3 coding sequence is TGTGCCAGCAGTGAAACGGAGGCCTATGGCTACACCTTC.

The CDR3 DNA follows: TGCGCCACCAGGGACAGACCTCCGGATGGGGAGCTGTTTTTT. Encoded protein: CATRDRPPDGELFF. V gene TRBV5-1 combines with J gene TRBJ2-2, with 7 bases fitting TRBD1. The germline V gene has CDR1 SGHRS and CDR2 YFSETQ. The V gene end was trimmed by 9 bases and the J gene end by 8 bases; junction bases not matched to a gene: 13. The CDR3 spans 14 residues.

V and J are TRBV29-1 and TRBJ1-1; possibly TRBD1 for D (5 bases). The V gene's germline CDR1 is SQVTM and CDR2 ANQGSEA. The CDR3 is 13 amino acids. V lost 4 bases and J 0 bases, leaving 9 bases between the germline ends. The CDR3: CSVGTFMNTEAFF. CDR3 DNA: TGCAGCGTTGGGACATTTATGAACACTGAAGCTTTCTTT.

This chain links TRBV10-2 with TRBJ1-2; D might be TRBD1 (5 bases). There are 13 residues in the CDR3. CDR1 WSHSY and CDR2 SAAADI come from the germline V gene. V dropped 2 bases and J dropped 4 bases, with 8 bases sitting between them. The CDR3 coding sequence is TGCGCCAGCAGTGAGCCGGACACCTATGGCTACACCTTC. This encodes CASSEPDTYGYTF.

The V gene is TRBV7-8, the J gene TRBJ2-1; D gene uncertain. V dropped 3 bases and J dropped 8 bases, with 14 bases sitting between them. Per germline, CDR1 SGHVS and CDR2 FQNEAQ. CDR3 length equals 14 residues. The CDR3, as DNA: TGTGCCAGCAGCTTTGAAGCCCTTCGGGATGAGCAGTTCTTC. Protein sequence: CASSFEALRDEQFF.

The gene calls are TRBV28 and TRBJ1-2; D remains ambiguous. The CDR3 is made up of 14 amino acids. CDR1 and CDR2 from the germline V gene are MDHEN and SYDVKM. Trimming shortened V by 4 bases and J by 1 base, and 10 bases separated the two germline ends. DNA for the CDR3: TGTGCCAGCAGTTCCGTAGCAGTTAACTATGGCTACACCTTC. Its protein product is CASSSVAVNYGYTF.

This chain connects TRBV9 to TRBJ2-5; 9 positions agree with TRBD2. CDR3 length: 16 residues. With 0 bases clipped from V and 5 bases from J, the junction kept 8 bases outside the gene matches. Germline lookup yields CDR1 SGDLS and CDR2 YYNGEE. CDR3 in amino acids: CASSVGASGKLETQYF. CDR3 nucleotide sequence: TGTGCCAGCAGCGTAGGGGCTAGCGGGAAGTTGGAGACCCAGTACTTC.

Remarks on this clone: Lacking the conserved final phenylalanine or tryptophan, this CDR3 likely reflects a read error. No DNA is shown, since the ends of the CDR3 on it are uncertain; the CDR3 is the one TCRdb lists. The chain is built from TRBV11-3 and TRBJ1-2. The CDR3 extends over 8 residues, inclusive of both ends. Looked up from germline, CDR1 is SGHNT and CDR2 is YENEEA. CDR3 region: CASSLPLI.

This clone was observed once. J is TRBJ1-5 and V is TRBV28; the D gene is possibly TRBD1 (5 bases). The CDR3 sequence is 14 residues long. V was cut by 6 bases and J by 6 bases, with 15 bases left in between. CDR1 is MDHEN, CDR2 SYDVKM, per germline. The chain's CDR3 is CASSPPAGFQPQHF. The CDR3 DNA reads TGTGCCAGCAGCCCCCCGGCAGGGTTTCAGCCCCAGCATTTT. Together with reference TRBV28 and TRBJ1-5, the CDR3 gives the full variable domain: DVKVTQSSRYLVKRTGEKVFLECVQDMDHENMFWYRQDPGLGLRLIYFSYDVKMKEKGDIPEGYSVSREKKERFSLILESASTNQTSMYLCASSPPAGFQPQHFGDGTRLSIL.

The CDR3 region is CASSSTNLNSPLHF. The CDR3 DNA reads as TGTGCCAGCAGCTCCACCAACCTAAATTCACCCCTCCACTTT. The chain carries TRBV7-9 and TRBJ1-6; the D is unclear. CDR1 is SEHNR, CDR2 FQNEAQ, per germline (reference sequence). V was shortened by 4 bases and J by 7 bases, with 11 bases between the two germline ends. The CDR3 is 14 amino acids.